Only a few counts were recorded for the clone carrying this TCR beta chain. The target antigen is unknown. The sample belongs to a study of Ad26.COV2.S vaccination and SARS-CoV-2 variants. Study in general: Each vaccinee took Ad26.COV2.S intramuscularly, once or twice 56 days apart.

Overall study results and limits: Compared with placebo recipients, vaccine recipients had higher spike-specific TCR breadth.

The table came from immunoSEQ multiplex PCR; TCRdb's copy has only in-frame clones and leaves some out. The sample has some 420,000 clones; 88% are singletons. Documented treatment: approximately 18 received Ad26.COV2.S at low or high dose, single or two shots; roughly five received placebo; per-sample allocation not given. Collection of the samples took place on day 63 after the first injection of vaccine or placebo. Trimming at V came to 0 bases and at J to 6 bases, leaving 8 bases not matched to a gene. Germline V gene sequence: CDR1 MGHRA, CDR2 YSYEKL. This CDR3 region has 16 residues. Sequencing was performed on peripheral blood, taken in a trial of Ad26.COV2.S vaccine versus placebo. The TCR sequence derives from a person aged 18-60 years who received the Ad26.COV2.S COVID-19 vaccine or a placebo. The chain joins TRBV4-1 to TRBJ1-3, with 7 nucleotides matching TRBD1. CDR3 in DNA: TGCGCCAGCAGCCAAGAGGGGACAGTCAAAGTAAACACCATATATTTT. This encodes CASSQEGTVKVNTIYF.